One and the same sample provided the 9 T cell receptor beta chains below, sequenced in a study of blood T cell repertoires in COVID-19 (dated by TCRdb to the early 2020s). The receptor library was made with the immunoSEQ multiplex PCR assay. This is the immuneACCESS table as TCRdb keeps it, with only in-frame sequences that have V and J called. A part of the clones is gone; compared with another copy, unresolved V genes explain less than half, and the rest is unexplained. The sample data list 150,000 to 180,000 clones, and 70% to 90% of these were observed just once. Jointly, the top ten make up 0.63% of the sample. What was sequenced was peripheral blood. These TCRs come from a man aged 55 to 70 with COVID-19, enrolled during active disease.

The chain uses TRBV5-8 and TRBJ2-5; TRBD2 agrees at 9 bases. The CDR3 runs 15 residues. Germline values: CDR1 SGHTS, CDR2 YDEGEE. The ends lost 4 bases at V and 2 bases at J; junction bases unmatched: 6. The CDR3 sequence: CASSIGSGGQETQYF. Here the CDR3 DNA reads TGTGCCAGCAGCATCGGAAGCGGGGGGCAAGAGACCCAGTACTTC.

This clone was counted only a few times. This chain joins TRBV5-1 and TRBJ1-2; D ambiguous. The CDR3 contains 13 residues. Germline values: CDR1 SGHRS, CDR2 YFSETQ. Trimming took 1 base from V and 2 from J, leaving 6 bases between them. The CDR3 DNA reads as TGCGCCAGCAGCTTGTTTATCAACTATGGCTACACCTTC. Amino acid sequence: CASSLFINYGYTF.

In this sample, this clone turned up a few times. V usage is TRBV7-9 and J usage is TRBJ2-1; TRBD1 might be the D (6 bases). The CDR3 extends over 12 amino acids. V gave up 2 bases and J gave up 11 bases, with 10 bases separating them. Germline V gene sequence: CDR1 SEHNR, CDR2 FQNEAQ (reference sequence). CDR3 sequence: CASSLMGAKQFF. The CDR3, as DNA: TGTGCCAGCAGCTTAATGGGGGCTAAGCAGTTCTTC.

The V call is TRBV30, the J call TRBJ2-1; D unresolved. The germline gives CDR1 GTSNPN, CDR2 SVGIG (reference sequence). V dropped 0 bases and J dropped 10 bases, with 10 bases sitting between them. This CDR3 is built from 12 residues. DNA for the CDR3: TGTGCCTGGAGTGTACTCGGTTCCGAGCAGTTCTTC. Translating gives CAWSVLGSEQFF.

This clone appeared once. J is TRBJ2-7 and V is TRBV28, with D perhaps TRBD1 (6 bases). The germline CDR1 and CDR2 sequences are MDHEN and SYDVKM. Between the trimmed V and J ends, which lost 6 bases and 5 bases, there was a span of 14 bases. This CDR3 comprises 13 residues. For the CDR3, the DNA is TGTGCCAGCAGCCCACATTCAGGGGACGAGCAGTACTTC. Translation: CASSPHSGDEQYF.

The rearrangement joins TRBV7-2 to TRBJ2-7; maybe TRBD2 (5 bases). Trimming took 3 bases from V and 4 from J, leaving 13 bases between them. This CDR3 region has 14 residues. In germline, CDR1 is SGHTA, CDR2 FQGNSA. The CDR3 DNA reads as TGTGCCAGCAGCTTGAGCACCGGGGTATACGAGCAGTACTTC. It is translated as CASSLSTGVYEQYF.

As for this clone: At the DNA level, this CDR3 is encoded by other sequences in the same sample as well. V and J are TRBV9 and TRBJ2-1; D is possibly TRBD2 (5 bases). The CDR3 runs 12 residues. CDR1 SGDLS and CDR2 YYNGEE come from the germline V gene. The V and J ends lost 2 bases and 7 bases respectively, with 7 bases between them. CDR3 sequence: CASSVTGNEQFF. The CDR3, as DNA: TGTGCCAGCAGCGTGACGGGAAATGAGCAGTTCTTC.

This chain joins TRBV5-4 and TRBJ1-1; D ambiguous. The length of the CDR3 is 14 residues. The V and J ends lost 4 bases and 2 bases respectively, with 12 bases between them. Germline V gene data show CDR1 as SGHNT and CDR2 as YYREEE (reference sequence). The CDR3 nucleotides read TGTGCCAGCAGCCCAGGCAGGAAAAACACTGAAGCTTTCTTT. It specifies CASSPGRKNTEAFF.

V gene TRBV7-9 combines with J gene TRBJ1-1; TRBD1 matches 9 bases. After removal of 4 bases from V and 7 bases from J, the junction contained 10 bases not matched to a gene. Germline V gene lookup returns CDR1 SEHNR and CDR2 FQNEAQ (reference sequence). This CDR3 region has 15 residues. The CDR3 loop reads CASSSVHRGPNEAFF. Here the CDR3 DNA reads TGTGCCAGCAGCTCAGTACACAGGGGGCCTAATGAAGCTTTCTTT.